This T cell receptor (beta chain) was obtained from a study of cytomegalovirus exposure and HLA in healthy donors. General study points: According to a later analysis, most TCR beta chains associated with CMV appeared HLA-restricted. With DRB1 most and HLA-C fewest, TCR association rates differed between HLA loci in a later analysis. Donors belonging to an Asian-associated ancestry cluster reportedly showed fewer N-insertions in productive TCRs than the 666-donor mean, according to what a later analysis found.

Comments on this clone: Its antigen is as yet unknown.

The CDR3 extends over 13 amino acids. The trim removed 4 bases at V and 4 bases at J, leaving 3 bases unmatched. From germline, CDR1 is SGHRS and CDR2 YFSETQ. The PCR made use of 60 Vbeta and 13 Jbeta primers. Using immunoSEQ multiplex PCR, the repertoire was profiled, and TCRdb retains in-frame clones only, with some absent. The table includes roughly 160,000 clones, 80% detected once. All donors participated as healthy donors of bone marrow. The chain couples TRBV5-1 to TRBJ2-3, with TRBD1 identical over 7 bases. Sequenced sample: PBMCs. The clonotype comes from a woman between 45 and 65 years old in good health and CMV-seropositive. CDR3 in amino acids: CASSTGTADTQYF. The CDR3 bases are TGCGCCAGCAGCACCGGGACAGCAGATACGCAGTATTTT. The full variable domain, its missing parts supplied by reference TRBV5-1 and TRBJ2-3, is KAGVTQTPRYLIKTRGQQVTLSCSPISGHRSVSWYQQTPGQGLQFLFEYFSETQRNKGNFPGRFSGRQFSNSRSEMNVSTLELGDSALYLCASSTGTADTQYFGPGTRLTVL.